The 14 T cell receptor beta chains presented below share a single source sample, sequenced in a study of blood T cell repertoires in COVID-19 (dated by TCRdb to about 2020). To prepare the library, the immunoSEQ multiplex PCR assay was applied. Not all clones reach the TCRdb copy of this immuneACCESS table, which keeps in-frame sequences only. Checked studies attribute under half of the gap to unresolved V genes and leave the rest unexplained. The table for this sample lists tens of thousands of clones; roughly 88% of them were counted only once. The ten largest make up about 5% of the sample. The specimen sequenced was peripheral blood. The source of these receptors is a human donor in a cohort sampled during active COVID-19.

V gene TRBV6-5 combines with J gene TRBJ2-3, with 9 bases aligning to TRBD1. With V trimmed by 6 bases and J by 2 bases, 6 bases remained unmatched. CDR1 is MNHEY and CDR2 is SVGAGI in the germline V gene. The length of the CDR3 is 15 residues. CDR3 loop: CASRPRDRVTDTQYF. The DNA for the CDR3 is TGTGCCAGCAGACCGCGGGACAGGGTCACAGATACGCAGTATTTT.

The rearrangement uses TRBV15 and TRBJ2-3; 8 bases agree with TRBD2. V lost 11 bases to trimming and J lost 0 bases; unmatched junction nucleotides: 4. The germline V gene has CDR1 LNHNV and CDR2 YYDKDF (reference sequence). The CDR3 sequence is 13 residues long. CDR3 coding DNA: TGTGCCCTTAGCGGGATTAGCACAGATACGCAGTATTTT. It yields the protein CALSGISTDTQYF.

V is TRBV7-3 and J is TRBJ1-4; D not certain. V was trimmed by 1 base and J by 8 bases, leaving 8 bases between them. CDR1 and CDR2 (germline): SGHTA, FQGTGA. The CDR3 covers 13 residues. In DNA form, the CDR3 reads TGTGCCAGCAGCTTAAGGGCAGGAGAAAAACTGTTTTTT. It codes for CASSLRAGEKLFF. Complete variable domain (other parts from reference TRBV7-3 and TRBJ1-4): GAGVSQTPSNKVTEKGKYVELRCDPISGHTALYWYRQSLGQGPEFLIYFQGTGAADDSGLPNDRFFAVRPEGSVSTLKIQRTERGDSAVYLCASSLRAGEKLFFGSGTQLSVL.

The chain carries TRBV6-5 and TRBJ1-1, with D unresolved. Germline V gene sequence: CDR1 MNHEY, CDR2 SVGAGI. V lost 0 bases and J lost 1, with 12 bases in between. The CDR3 loop spans 16 amino acids. CDR3 region: CASSYSQRARNTEAFF. As DNA, the CDR3 is TGTGCCAGCAGTTACTCACAGAGGGCGAGGAACACTGAAGCTTTCTTT.

The chain joins TRBV2 to TRBJ1-4; a possible D gene is TRBD1 (5 bases). There are 14 residues in the CDR3. From germline, CDR1 is SNHLY and CDR2 FYNNEI. V was pared by 7 bases and J by 3 bases, with 12 bases between. The chain's CDR3 is CASKGNGPNEKLFF. The CDR3 nucleotides are TGTGCCAGCAAGGGGAATGGTCCTAATGAAAAACTGTTTTTT.

The chain combines TRBV7-2 with TRBJ2-5; TRBD2 aligns across 9 bases. CDR3 length: 14 amino acids. Germline V gene data show CDR1 as SGHTA and CDR2 as FQGNSA. The trim removed 7 bases at V and 4 bases at J, leaving 7 bases unmatched. This CDR3 reads CASTRGLAGETQYF. In DNA form, the CDR3 reads TGTGCCAGCACCCGGGGACTAGCCGGAGAGACCCAGTACTTC.

The chain uses TRBV7-9 and TRBJ2-2; D may be TRBD1 (5 bases). The CDR3 contains 16 residues. V lost 1 base to trimming and J lost 3 bases, with 12 bases between them. Germline lookup yields CDR1 SEHNR and CDR2 FQNEAQ (reference sequence). In DNA, the CDR3 is TGTGCCAGCAGCTTAGGCGCAGGGTTCTACACCGGGGAGCTGTTTTTT. It codes for CASSLGAGFYTGELFF.

The V and J genes are TRBV7-8 and TRBJ2-1, with 7 bases that match TRBD2. Germline lookup yields CDR1 SGHVS and CDR2 FQNEAQ. The J segment lost 2 bases and the V segment lost 0 bases, leaving 10 bases of the junction unmatched. The CDR3 is made up of 18 amino acids. The CDR3 region is CASSLARGVAATYNEQFF. CDR3 DNA: TGTGCCAGCAGCTTAGCCCGGGGGGTAGCGGCAACCTACAATGAGCAGTTCTTC.

The chain employs TRBV7-9 and TRBJ1-3, with 7 positions matching TRBD1. The CDR3 is 14 residues long. The V gene end was trimmed by 5 bases and the J gene end by 1 base; junction bases not matched to a gene: 2. Germline CDR1 SEHNR, CDR2 FQNEAQ (reference sequence). DNA of the CDR3: TGTGCCAGCAGCCTACAGGGGTCTGGAAACACCATATATTTT. Its translation: CASSLQGSGNTIYF. The whole variable domain, filled in from reference TRBV7-9 and TRBJ1-3, reads DTGVSQNPRHKITKRGQNVTFRCDPISEHNRLYWYRQTLGQGPEFLTYFQNEAQLEKSRLLSDRFSAERPKGSFSTLEIQRTEQGDSAMYLCASSLQGSGNTIYFGEGSWLTVV.

V is TRBV27 and J is TRBJ2-5, with 8 bases matching TRBD1. CDR1 is MNHEY and CDR2 is SMNVEV in the germline V gene (reference sequence). This CDR3 has 20 residues. The ends lost 0 bases at V and 2 bases at J; junction bases unmatched: 17. CDR3 protein: CASSLSMTGVSGTPQETQYF. The CDR3 bases are TGTGCCAGCAGTTTATCGATGACAGGGGTCTCTGGAACGCCTCAAGAGACCCAGTACTTC.

The chain joins TRBV7-8 to TRBJ2-3, with D possibly matching TRBD1 (5 bases). V was cut by 3 bases and J by 3 bases, with 16 bases left in between. In germline, CDR1 is SGHVS, CDR2 FQNEAQ. There are 16 residues in the CDR3. The CDR3 DNA sequence: TGTGCCAGCAGCTTCAGCCCCCGGGCAGGGACAGATACGCAGTATTTT. Amino acid sequence: CASSFSPRAGTDTQYF.

The chain combines TRBV5-5 with TRBJ2-7; D ambiguous. Germline lookup yields CDR1 SGHKS and CDR2 YYEKEE (reference sequence). V lost 0 bases to trimming and J lost 2 bases, with 9 bases between them. This CDR3 has 14 amino acids. The CDR3 reads CASSLDSMTYEQYF. In DNA, the CDR3 is TGTGCCAGCAGCTTGGACTCGATGACCTACGAGCAGTACTTC.

This clone appeared a single time. The chain combines TRBV5-1 with TRBJ2-3, with D tentatively TRBD1 (7 bases). V was clipped by 4 bases and J by 2 bases, with 14 bases between them. Germline-derived CDR1 and CDR2 are SGHRS and YFSETQ. The CDR3 contains 15 residues. The DNA for the CDR3 is TGCGCCAGCAGCCGCGGGACAGTAAACACAGATACGCAGTATTTT. Its protein is CASSRGTVNTDTQYF.

V is TRBV5-4 and J is TRBJ2-7; TRBD1 might be the D (6 bases). Trimming stripped 2 bases from V and 4 bases from J, with 16 bases between. Germline V gene data show CDR1 as SGHNT and CDR2 as YYREEE (reference sequence). The CDR3 runs to 15 residues. CDR3 nucleotide sequence: TGTGCCAGCAGCTTAGGGCAGGGGATAAATTACGAGCAGTACTTC. This translates into CASSLGQGINYEQYF.